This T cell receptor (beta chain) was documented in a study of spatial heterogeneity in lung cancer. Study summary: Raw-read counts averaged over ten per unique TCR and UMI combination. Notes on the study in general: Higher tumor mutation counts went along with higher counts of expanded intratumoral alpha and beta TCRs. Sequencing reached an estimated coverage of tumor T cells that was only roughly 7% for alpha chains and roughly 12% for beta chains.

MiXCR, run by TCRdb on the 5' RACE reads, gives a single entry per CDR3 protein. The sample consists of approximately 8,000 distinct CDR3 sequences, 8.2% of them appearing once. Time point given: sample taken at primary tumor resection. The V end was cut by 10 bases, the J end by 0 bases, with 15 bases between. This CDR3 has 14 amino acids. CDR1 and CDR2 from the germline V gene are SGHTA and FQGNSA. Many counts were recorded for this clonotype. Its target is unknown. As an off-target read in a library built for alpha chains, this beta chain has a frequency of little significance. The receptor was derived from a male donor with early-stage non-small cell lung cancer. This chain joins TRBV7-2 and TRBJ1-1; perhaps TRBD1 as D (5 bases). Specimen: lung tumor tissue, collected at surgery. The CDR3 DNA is TGTGCCACTAGTCTGGGACGGGTGAACACTGAAGCTTTCTTT. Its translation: CATSLGRVNTEAFF.